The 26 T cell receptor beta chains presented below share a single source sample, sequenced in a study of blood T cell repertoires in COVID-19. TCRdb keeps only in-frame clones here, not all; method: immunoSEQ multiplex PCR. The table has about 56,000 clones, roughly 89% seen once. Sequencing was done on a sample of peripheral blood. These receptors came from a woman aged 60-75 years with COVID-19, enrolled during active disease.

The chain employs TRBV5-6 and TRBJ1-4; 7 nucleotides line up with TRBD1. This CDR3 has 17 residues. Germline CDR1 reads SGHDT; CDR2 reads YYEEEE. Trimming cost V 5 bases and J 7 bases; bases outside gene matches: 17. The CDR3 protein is CASSLGTAGAIGEKLFF. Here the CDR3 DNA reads TGTGCCAGCAGTTTAGGGACAGCCGGGGCGATTGGTGAAAAACTGTTTTTT.

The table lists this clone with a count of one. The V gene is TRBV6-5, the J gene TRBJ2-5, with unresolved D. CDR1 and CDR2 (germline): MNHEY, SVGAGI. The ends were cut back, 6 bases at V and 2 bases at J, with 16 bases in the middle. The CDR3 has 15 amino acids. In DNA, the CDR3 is TGTGCCAGCAGCCCCACCCAGCCGACTCAAGAGACCCAGTACTTC. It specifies CASSPTQPTQETQYF.

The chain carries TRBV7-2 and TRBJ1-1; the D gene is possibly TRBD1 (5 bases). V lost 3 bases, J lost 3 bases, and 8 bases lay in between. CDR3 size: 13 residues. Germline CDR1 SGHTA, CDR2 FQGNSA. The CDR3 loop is CASSFQQDTEAFF. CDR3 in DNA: TGTGCCAGCAGCTTTCAACAGGACACTGAAGCTTTCTTT.

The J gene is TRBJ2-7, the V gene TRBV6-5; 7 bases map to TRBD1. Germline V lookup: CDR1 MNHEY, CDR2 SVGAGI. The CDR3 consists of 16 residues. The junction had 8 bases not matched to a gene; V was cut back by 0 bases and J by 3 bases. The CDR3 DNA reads TGTGCCAGCAGTTACTCAAGTGCCAGGGGGTACTACGAGCAGTACTTC. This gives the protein CASSYSSARGYYEQYF.

The CDR3 region has the DNA TGTGCCAGCAGCCCTACCGCGGGGTCTGGGGCCAACGTCCTGACTTTC. It specifies CASSPTAGSGANVLTF. The V gene is TRBV9, the J gene TRBJ2-6; TRBD2 might be the D (6 bases). The length of the CDR3 is 16 residues. V was shortened by 4 bases and J by 1 base, with 12 bases between the two germline ends. CDR1 is SGDLS and CDR2 is YYNGEE in the germline V gene.

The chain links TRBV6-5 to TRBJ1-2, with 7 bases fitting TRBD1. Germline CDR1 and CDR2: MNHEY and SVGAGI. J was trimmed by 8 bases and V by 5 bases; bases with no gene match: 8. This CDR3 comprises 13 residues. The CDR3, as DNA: TGTGCCAGCAGTAAACAGGGGAGGATCGGCTACACCTTC. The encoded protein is CASSKQGRIGYTF.

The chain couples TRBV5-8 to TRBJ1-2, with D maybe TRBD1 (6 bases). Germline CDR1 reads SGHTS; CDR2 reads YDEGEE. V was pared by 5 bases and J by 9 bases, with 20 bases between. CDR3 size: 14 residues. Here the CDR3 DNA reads TGTGCCAGCAGATCGATCACAGGGTTTATGCGCTACACCTTC. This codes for CASRSITGFMRYTF.

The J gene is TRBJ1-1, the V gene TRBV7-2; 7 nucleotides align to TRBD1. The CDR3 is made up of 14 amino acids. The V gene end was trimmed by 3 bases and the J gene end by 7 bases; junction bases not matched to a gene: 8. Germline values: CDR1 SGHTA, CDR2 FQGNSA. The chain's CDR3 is CASSFILRDSEAFF. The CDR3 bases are TGTGCCAGCAGCTTCATACTCCGGGACAGTGAAGCTTTCTTT. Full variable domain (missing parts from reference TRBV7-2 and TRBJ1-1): GAGVSQSPSNKVTEKGKDVELRCDPISGHTALYWYRQSLGQGLEFLIYFQGNSAPDKSGLPSDRFSAERTGGSVSTLTIQRTQQEDSAVYLCASSFILRDSEAFFGQGTRLTVV.

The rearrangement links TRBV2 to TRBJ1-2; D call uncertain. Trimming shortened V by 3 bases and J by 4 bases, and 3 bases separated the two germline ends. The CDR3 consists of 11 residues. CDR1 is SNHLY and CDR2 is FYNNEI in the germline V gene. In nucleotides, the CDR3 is TGTGCCAGCAGTGATAGCTATGGCTACACCTTC. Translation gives CASSDSYGYTF. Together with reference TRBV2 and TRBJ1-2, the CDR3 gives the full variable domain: EPEVTQTPSHQVTQMGQEVILRCVPISNHLYFYWYRQILGQKVEFLVSFYNNEISEKSEIFDDQFSVERPDGSNFTLKIRSTKLEDSAMYFCASSDSYGYTFGSGTRLTVV.

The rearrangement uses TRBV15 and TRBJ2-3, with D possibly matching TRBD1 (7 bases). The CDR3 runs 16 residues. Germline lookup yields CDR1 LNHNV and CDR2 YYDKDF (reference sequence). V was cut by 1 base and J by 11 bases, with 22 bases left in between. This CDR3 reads CATSRGRDSAWGLQYF. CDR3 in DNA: TGTGCCACCAGCAGAGGGCGGGACAGCGCTTGGGGATTGCAGTATTTT.

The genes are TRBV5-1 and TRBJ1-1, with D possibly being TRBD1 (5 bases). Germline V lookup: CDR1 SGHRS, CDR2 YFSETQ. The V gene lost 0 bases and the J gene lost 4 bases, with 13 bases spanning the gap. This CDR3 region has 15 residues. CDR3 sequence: CASSLADPGGTEAFF. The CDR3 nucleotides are TGCGCCAGCAGCTTGGCGGACCCCGGGGGCACTGAAGCTTTCTTT.

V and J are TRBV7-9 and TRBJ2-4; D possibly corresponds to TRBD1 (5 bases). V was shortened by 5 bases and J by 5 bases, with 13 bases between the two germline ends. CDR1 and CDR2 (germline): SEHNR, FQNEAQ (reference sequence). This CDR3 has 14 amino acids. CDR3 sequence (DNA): TGTGCCAGCAGCGTCCAGGGTGGGGAAAACATTCAGTACTTC. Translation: CASSVQGGENIQYF.

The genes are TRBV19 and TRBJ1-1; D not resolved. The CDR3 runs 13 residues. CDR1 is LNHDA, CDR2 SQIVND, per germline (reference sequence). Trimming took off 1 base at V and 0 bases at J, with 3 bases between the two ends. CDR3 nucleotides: TGTGCCAGTAGTATAGCCATGAACACTGAAGCTTTCTTT. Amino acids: CASSIAMNTEAFF.

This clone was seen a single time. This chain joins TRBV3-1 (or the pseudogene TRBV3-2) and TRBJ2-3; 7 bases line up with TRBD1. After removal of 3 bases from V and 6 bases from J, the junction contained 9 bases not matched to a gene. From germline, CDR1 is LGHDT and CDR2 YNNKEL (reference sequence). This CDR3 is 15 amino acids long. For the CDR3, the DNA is TGTGCCAGCAGCCAGGGCACAGGGGAACGCGATACGCAGTATTTT. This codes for CASSQGTGERDTQYF.

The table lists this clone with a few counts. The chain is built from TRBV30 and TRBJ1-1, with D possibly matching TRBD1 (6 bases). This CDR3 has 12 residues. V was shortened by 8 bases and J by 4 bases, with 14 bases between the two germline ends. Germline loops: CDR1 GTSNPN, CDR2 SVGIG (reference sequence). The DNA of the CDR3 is TGTGCCGGATCCAGGGGATTCACTGAAGCTTTCTTT. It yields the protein CAGSRGFTEAFF. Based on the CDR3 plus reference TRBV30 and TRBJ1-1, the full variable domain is SQTIHQWPATLVQPVGSPLSLECTVEGTSNPNLYWYRQAAGRGLQLLFYSVGIGQISSEVPQNLSASRPQDRQFILSSKKLLLSDSGFYLCAGSRGFTEAFFGQGTRLTVV.

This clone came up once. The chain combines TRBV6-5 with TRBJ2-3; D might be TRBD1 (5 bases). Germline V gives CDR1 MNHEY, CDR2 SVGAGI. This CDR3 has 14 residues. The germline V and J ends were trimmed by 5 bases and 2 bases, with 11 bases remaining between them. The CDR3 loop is CASSLFGATDTQYF. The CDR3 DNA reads TGTGCCAGCAGTCTCTTTGGGGCCACAGATACGCAGTATTTT.

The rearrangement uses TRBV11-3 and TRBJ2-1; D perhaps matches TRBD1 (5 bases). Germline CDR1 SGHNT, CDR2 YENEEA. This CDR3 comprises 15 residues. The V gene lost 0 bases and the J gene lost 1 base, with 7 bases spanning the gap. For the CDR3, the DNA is TGTGCCAGCAGCTTAGAGCAGGGTTCCTACAATGAGCAGTTCTTC. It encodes CASSLEQGSYNEQFF.

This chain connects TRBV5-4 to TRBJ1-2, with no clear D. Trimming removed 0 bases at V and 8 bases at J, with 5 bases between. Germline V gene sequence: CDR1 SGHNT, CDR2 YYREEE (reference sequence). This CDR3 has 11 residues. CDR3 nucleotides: TGTGCCAGCAGCTTGGCGGGGGGCTACACCTTC. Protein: CASSLAGGYTF.

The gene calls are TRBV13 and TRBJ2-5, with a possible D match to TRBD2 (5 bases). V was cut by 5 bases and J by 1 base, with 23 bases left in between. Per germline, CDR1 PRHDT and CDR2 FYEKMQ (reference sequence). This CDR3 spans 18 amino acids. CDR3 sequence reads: CASSPYSEGWRPQETQYF. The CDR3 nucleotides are TGTGCCAGCAGCCCGTACAGCGAGGGTTGGAGGCCCCAAGAGACCCAGTACTTC.

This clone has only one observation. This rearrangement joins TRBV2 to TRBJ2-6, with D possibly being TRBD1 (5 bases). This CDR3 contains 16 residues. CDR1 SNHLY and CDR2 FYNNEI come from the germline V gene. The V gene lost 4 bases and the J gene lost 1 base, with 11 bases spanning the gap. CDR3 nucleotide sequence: TGTGCCAGCAGTGGGGGCGCAGGGTCTGGGGCCAACGTCCTGACTTTC. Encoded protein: CASSGGAGSGANVLTF.

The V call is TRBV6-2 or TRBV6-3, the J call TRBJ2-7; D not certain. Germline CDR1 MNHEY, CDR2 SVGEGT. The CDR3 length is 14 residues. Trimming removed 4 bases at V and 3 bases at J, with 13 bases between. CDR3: CASSSKFRSYEQYF. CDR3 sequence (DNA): TGTGCCAGCAGTTCCAAATTCAGAAGCTACGAGCAGTACTTC.

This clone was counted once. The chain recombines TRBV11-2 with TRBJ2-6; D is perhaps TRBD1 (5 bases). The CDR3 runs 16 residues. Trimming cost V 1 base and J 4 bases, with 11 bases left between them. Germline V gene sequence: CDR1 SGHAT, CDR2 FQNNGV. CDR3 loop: CASSLGQGSGANVLTF. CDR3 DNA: TGTGCCAGCAGCTTAGGGCAGGGCTCCGGGGCCAACGTCCTGACTTTC.

The DNA for the CDR3 is TGCGCCAGCAGCTTGAGGGGTAGCGGGGCTTCAACCTACAATGAGCAGTTCTTC. The encoded protein is CASSLRGSGASTYNEQFF. The genes are TRBV5-1 and TRBJ2-1; 8 bases map to TRBD2. The CDR3 is 18 amino acids. V was pared by 1 base and J by 2 bases, with 11 bases of the junction left unmatched. Per germline, CDR1 SGHRS and CDR2 YFSETQ.

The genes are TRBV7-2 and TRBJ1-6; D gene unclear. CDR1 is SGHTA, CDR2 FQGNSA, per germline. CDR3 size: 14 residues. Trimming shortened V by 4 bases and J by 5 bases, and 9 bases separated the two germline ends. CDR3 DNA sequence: TGTGCCAGCAGCTCCGGGAGCAATAATTCACCCCTCCACTTT. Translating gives CASSSGSNNSPLHF.

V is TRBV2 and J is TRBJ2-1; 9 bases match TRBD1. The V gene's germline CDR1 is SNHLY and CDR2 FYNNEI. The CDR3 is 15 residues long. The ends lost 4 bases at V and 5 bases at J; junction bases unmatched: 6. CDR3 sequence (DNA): TGTGCCAGCAGTGGCTGGACAGGGGACGACAATGAGCAGTTCTTC. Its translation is CASSGWTGDDNEQFF.

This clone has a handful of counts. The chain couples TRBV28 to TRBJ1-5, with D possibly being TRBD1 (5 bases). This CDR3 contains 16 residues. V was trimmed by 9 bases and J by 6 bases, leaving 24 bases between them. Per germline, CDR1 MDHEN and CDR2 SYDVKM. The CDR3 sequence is CASSGPDTPMGQPQHF. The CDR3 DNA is TGTGCCAGTTCAGGACCGGACACCCCTATGGGTCAGCCCCAGCATTTT.